These T cell receptor beta chains were read from a single sample in a study of blood T cell repertoires in COVID-19. Measured with immunoSEQ multiplex PCR; TCRdb has only the in-frame clones, and not every one. There are more than 110,000 clones in the sample; 78% occur only once, and over 5% lies in the top ten. The sample was PBMCs or T cells enriched from blood (not recorded which). These receptors were collected from a woman between 45 and 65 years old who had recovered from COVID-19. Both conserved end residues are part of each CDR3. The D gene is left open where the match is weak. A clone size is listed for some rows: how often the clone was seen (once, few, many), or a class if it is expanded.

cdr3_nt | cdr3_aa | j_call | v_call | clone_size | d_call
TGTGCCAGCAGTGAAGCTAGCGGGGGCTCCATGATAATCAATGAGCAGTTCTTC | CASSEASGGSMIINEQFF | TRBJ2-1 | TRBV2 | NA | TRBD2
TGCGCCAGCAGCTCGACAGGGTTCGGAAACACCATATATTTT | CASSSTGFGNTIYF | TRBJ1-3 | TRBV5-1 | NA | TRBD1
TGTGCCAGCAGCGATGGTTCGAGCGCGGATACGCAGTATTTT | CASSDGSSADTQYF | TRBJ2-3 | TRBV7-2 | NA | NA
TGCAGCGTTGTCCTGGACAGGGGCGCATGGGCGACCCAGTACTTC | CSVVLDRGAWATQYF | TRBJ2-5 | TRBV29-1 | NA | TRBD1
TGTGCCAGCAGTGAAGGGGGAGGGAGGGCAATTGGCTACACCTTC | CASSEGGGRAIGYTF | TRBJ1-2 | TRBV6-1 | NA | NA
TGTGCCAGTAGTCTCACAGGGCGAAACACAGATACGCAGTATTTT | CASSLTGRNTDTQYF | TRBJ2-3 | TRBV19 | few | NA
TGCGCCAGCAGCTTGGTCCTAGCGGGGGAAGAGACCCAGTACTTC | CASSLVLAGEETQYF | TRBJ2-5 | TRBV5-1 | NA | TRBD2
TGTGCCAGCAGCTTAGCGAACGGGGGGGCCCCTGAGCAGTTCTTC | CASSLANGGAPEQFF | TRBJ2-1 | TRBV7-9 | NA | TRBD2
TGTGCCAGCAGTGGGGCCAGGGTGTACACTGAAGCTTTCTTT | CASSGARVYTEAFF | TRBJ1-1 | TRBV2 | NA | NA
TGTGCCAGCTCAGAACGTGGCAGCGTGAACACTGAAGCTTTCTTT | CASSERGSVNTEAFF | TRBJ1-1 | TRBV2 | NA | NA
TGTGCCAGCAGCCCCCTACCAGCCAGGTCGGGGGGGCGGTCAGAGACCCAGTACTTC | CASSPLPARSGGRSETQYF | TRBJ2-5 | TRBV3-1/TRBV3-2 | NA | TRBD2
TGTGCCAGCAGCCAAGGAGAGGGATGGAACACCGGGGAGCTGTTTTTT | CASSQGEGWNTGELFF | TRBJ2-2 | TRBV4-2 | NA | NA
TGTGCCAGCAGTCGAAGACAGGATATATTCGAGCAGTACTTC | CASSRRQDIFEQYF | TRBJ2-7 | TRBV27 | once | NA
TGCAGCGTCGAGGGAGAGGTAGTGGGAGTGACCTACAATGAGCAGTTCTTC | CSVEGEVVGVTYNEQFF | TRBJ2-1 | TRBV29-1 | few | NA
TGTGCCAGTAGTACCCCCCAGGGTGCCAAGAACACTGAAGCTTTCTTT | CASSTPQGAKNTEAFF | TRBJ1-1 | TRBV19 | NA | NA
TGTGCCAGTAGTGTCCGGGACAGGGATAATCAGCCCCAGCATTTT | CASSVRDRDNQPQHF | TRBJ1-5 | TRBV19 | NA | TRBD1
TGCAGTGCTAGTAGCGACCCCGCTGAAGCTTTCTTT | CSASSDPAEAFF | TRBJ1-1 | TRBV20-1 | once | NA
TGTGCCAGCAGCTTAGGTGGCTTGACATACGAGCAGTACTTC | CASSLGGLTYEQYF | TRBJ2-7 | TRBV11-3 | few | NA
TGCGCCAGCAGCTTGGCCCACAGTCCCTACGAGCAGTACTTC | CASSLAHSPYEQYF | TRBJ2-7 | TRBV5-1 | NA | NA
TGCGCCAGCAGCTTTGGACAGTCTGGCTATGGCTACACCTTC | CASSFGQSGYGYTF | TRBJ1-2 | TRBV5-1 | NA | NA
TGTGCCAGCAGCTTATGGCTAGCACTAACCTACGAGCAGTACTTC | CASSLWLALTYEQYF | TRBJ2-7 | TRBV7-9 | NA | NA
TGTGCCAGCAGCCTAGACGGGAGGGTAAATCAGCCCCAGCATTTT | CASSLDGRVNQPQHF | TRBJ1-5 | TRBV11-2 | few | NA
TGTGCCAGCATCAAATCGTCAGGCGGGGGGGAAGAGCAGTTCTTC | CASIKSSGGGEEQFF | TRBJ2-1 | TRBV7-2 | NA | TRBD2
TGTGCCAGCAGTTTACAAGGGGGCTGGAACACTGAAGCTTTCTTT | CASSLQGGWNTEAFF | TRBJ1-1 | TRBV27 | NA | TRBD1
TGTGCCAGCAGCCCTAGGAGGGGCGGGAGGGGTCAGCCCCAGCATTTT | CASSPRRGGRGQPQHF | TRBJ1-5 | TRBV7-2 | NA | NA
TGCGCCAGCAGCGTAGGGACTGCCTCTGGAAACACCATATATTTT | CASSVGTASGNTIYF | TRBJ1-3 | TRBV4-1 | NA | NA
TGTGCCAGCAGATCAGGATCGATTGAAGCTTTCTTT | CASRSGSIEAFF | TRBJ1-1 | TRBV28 | NA | NA
TGTGCCAGCAGCCCGGAGGGAACTTATGCCGCAAAGGGGAATGAGCAGTTCTTC | CASSPEGTYAAKGNEQFF | TRBJ2-1 | TRBV11-3 | NA | NA
TGCGCCAGCAGCCAAGAACTAGCGGGGGGGCCCGGGGAGCTGTTTTTT | CASSQELAGGPGELFF | TRBJ2-2 | TRBV4-1 | NA | TRBD2
TGTGCCTGGAGTGTGGACAGGTACGAGCAGTACTTC | CAWSVDRYEQYF | TRBJ2-7 | TRBV30 | NA | TRBD1
TGCAGCGTGACCGGGACAGAAGACAATCAGCCCCAGCATTTT | CSVTGTEDNQPQHF | TRBJ1-5 | TRBV29-1 | NA | TRBD1
TGTGCCACCAGTGATTCCTCCGGGACAGGGTTGTACGAGCAGTACTTC | CATSDSSGTGLYEQYF | TRBJ2-7 | TRBV24-1 | NA | TRBD1
TGCGCCAGCAGCTTGCCGGGGTTAGCTGAAGCTTTCTTT | CASSLPGLAEAFF | TRBJ1-1 | TRBV5-1 | NA | NA
TGTGCCAGCAGCTTCGGGACAGCCTACGAGCAGTACTTC | CASSFGTAYEQYF | TRBJ2-7 | TRBV5-4 | few | TRBD1
TGTGCCAGCAGTTTATCCCTAACAGGGGGTACAGATACGCAGTATTTT | CASSLSLTGGTDTQYF | TRBJ2-3 | TRBV27 | NA | TRBD1
TGTGCCAGCAGCAGGGGGACGGCCAGTCAAGAGACCCAGTACTTC | CASSRGTASQETQYF | TRBJ2-5 | TRBV5-4 | NA | NA
TGTGCCAGCTCACCACCGGTTGGGCAGGGGAGACTTGGCTACACCTTC | CASSPPVGQGRLGYTF | TRBJ1-2 | TRBV18 | NA | NA
TGCGCCAGCAGCTTGGACGGGGTGAACACTGAAGCTTTCTTT | CASSLDGVNTEAFF | TRBJ1-1 | TRBV5-1 | NA | NA
TGTGCCAGCACACAGGGGTTCTACAATGAGCAGTTCTTC | CASTQGFYNEQFF | TRBJ2-1 | TRBV5-4 | NA | TRBD1
TGTGCCAGCAGCCCTGACAGGGATTCAGATACGCAGTATTTT | CASSPDRDSDTQYF | TRBJ2-3 | TRBV5-6 | NA | TRBD1
TGCAGTGCTAGTCGGGACAGGAATAATTCACCCCTCCACTTT | CSASRDRNNSPLHF | TRBJ1-6 | TRBV20-1 | NA | TRBD1
TGTGCCATCAGTGAAGCGACAGGGTCCGTGCCTGAAGCTTTCTTT | CAISEATGSVPEAFF | TRBJ1-1 | TRBV10-3 | few | TRBD1
TGTGCCTGGACCGACATACACACTGAAGCTTTCTTT | CAWTDIHTEAFF | TRBJ1-1 | TRBV30 | NA | NA
TGTGCCAGCTCTCTAGGTATCAAGGAGACCCAGTACTTC | CASSLGIKETQYF | TRBJ2-5 | TRBV6-5 | NA | NA
TGTGCCAGCAGTTCAATACTAGCGGGGGAACGCGAGCAGTACTTC | CASSSILAGEREQYF | TRBJ2-7 | TRBV27 | NA | TRBD2
TGTGCCAGCAGCCACCCTGGCCCGAGGGACACTGAAGCTTTCTTT | CASSHPGPRDTEAFF | TRBJ1-1 | TRBV3-1/TRBV3-2 | few | NA
TGTGCCAGCAGCGTCCAGACTAGCGGGGGGTCCAATGAGCAGTTCTTC | CASSVQTSGGSNEQFF | TRBJ2-1 | TRBV9 | NA | TRBD2
TGTGCCAGCAGCTTCCGACAGGGTCGGGCCTACGAGCAGTACTTC | CASSFRQGRAYEQYF | TRBJ2-7 | TRBV7-9 | few | TRBD1
TGCGCCAGCAGTTGGGCCGAGATGAACACCGGGGAGCTGTTTTTT | CASSWAEMNTGELFF | TRBJ2-2 | TRBV5-1 | NA | NA
TGCAGCGTGGAGACCGGGACAGAACTTAGCTACACCTTC | CSVETGTELSYTF | TRBJ1-2 | TRBV29-1 | NA | TRBD1